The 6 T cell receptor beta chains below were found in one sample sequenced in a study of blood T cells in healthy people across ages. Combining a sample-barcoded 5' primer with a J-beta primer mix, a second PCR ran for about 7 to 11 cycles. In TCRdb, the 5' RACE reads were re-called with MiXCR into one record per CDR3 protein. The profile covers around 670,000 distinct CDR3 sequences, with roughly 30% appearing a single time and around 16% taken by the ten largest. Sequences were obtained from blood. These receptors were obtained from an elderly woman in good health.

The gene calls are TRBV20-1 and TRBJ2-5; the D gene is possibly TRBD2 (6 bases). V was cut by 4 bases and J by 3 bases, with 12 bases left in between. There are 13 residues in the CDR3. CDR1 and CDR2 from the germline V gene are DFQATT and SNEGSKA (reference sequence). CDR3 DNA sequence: TGCAGTGCTAATTCGAAGCGGGAAGAGACCCAGTACTTC. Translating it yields CSANSKREETQYF.

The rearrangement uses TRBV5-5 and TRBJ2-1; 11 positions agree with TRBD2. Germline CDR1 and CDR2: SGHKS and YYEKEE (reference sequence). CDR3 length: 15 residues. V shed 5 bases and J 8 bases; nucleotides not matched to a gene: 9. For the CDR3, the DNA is TGTGCCAGCAGACCGTCCGGGACTAGCGGCGATGAGCAGTTCTTC. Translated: CASRPSGTSGDEQFF.

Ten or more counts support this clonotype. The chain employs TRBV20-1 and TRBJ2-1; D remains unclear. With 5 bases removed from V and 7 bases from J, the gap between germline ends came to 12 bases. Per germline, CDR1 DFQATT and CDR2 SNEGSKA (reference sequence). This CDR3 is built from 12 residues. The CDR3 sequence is CSAANPWNEQFF. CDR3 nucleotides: TGCAGTGCTGCGAACCCTTGGAATGAGCAGTTCTTC.

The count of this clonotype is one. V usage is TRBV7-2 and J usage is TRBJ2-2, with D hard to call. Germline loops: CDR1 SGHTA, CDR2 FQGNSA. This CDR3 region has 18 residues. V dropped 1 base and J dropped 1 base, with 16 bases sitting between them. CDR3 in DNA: TGTGCCAGCAGCTTAGAGCCCCTACGGCGTCTGAACACCGGGGAGCTGTTTTTT. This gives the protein CASSLEPLRRLNTGELFF.

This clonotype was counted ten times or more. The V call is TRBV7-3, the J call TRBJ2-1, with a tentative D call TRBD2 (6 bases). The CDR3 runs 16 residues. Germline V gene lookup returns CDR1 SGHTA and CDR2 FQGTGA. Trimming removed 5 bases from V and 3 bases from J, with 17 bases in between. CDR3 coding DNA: TGTGCCAGCAGCCCCCCCGAGACCGGGGGCTACAATGAGCAGTTCTTC. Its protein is CASSPPETGGYNEQFF.

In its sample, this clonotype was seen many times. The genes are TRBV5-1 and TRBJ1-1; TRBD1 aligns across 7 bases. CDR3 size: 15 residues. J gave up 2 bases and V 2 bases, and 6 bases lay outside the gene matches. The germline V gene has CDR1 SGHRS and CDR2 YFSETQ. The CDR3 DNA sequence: TGCGCCAGCAGCTTCCGGGGACAGATTAACACTGAAGCTTTCTTT. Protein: CASSFRGQINTEAFF. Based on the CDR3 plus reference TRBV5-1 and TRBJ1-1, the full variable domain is KAGVTQTPRYLIKTRGQQVTLSCSPISGHRSVSWYQQTPGQGLQFLFEYFSETQRNKGNFPGRFSGRQFSNSRSEMNVSTLELGDSALYLCASSFRGQINTEAFFGQGTRLTVV.